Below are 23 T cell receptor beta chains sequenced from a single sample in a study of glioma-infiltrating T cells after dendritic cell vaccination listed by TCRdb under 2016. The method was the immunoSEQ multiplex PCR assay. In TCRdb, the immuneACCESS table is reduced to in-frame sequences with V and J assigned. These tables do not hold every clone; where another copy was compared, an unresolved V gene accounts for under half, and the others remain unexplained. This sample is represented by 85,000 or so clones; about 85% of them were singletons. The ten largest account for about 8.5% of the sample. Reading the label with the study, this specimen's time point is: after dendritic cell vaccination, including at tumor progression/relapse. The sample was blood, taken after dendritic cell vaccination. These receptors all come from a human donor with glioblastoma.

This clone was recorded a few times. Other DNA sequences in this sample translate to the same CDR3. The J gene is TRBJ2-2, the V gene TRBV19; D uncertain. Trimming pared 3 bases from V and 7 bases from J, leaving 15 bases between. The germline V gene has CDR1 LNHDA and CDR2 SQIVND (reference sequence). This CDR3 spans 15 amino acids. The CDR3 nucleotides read TGTGCCAGTAGTATGCGGATAGCCTTCGACGGGGAGCTGTTTTTT. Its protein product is CASSMRIAFDGELFF.

The CDR3 loop reads CASNPQVLAGGNEQFF. Here the CDR3 DNA reads TGTGCCAGCAACCCCCAGGTACTAGCGGGAGGCAATGAGCAGTTCTTC. The chain employs TRBV7-2 and TRBJ2-1, with 12 bases lining up with TRBD2. The CDR3 extends over 16 amino acids. V lost 7 bases to trimming and J lost 6 bases; unmatched junction nucleotides: 10. The germline gives CDR1 SGHTA, CDR2 FQGNSA. Supplemented by reference TRBV7-2 and TRBJ2-1, the full variable domain reads GAGVSQSPSNKVTEKGKDVELRCDPISGHTALYWYRQSLGQGLEFLIYFQGNSAPDKSGLPSDRFSAERTGGSVSTLTIQRTQQEDSAVYLCASNPQVLAGGNEQFFGPGTRLTVL.

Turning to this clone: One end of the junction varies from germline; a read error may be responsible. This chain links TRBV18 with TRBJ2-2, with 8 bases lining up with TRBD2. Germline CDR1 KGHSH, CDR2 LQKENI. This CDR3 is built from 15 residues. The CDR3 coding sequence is TGCCCGACTCGTAGGGAGCGGGAGCAGGTCGGGGAGCTGTTTTTT. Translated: CPTRREREQVGELFF.

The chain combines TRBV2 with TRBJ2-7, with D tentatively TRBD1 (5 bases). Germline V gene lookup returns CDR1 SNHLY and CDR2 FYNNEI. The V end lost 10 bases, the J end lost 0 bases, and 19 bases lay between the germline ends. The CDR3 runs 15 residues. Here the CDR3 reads CATVPFSGISYEQYF. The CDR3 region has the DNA TGTGCCACAGTCCCCTTTTCAGGGATCTCCTACGAGCAGTACTTC.

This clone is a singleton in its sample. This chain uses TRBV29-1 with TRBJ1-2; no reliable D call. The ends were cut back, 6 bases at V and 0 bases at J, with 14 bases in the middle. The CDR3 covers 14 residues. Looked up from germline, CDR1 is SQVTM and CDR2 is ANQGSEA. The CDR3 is CSVEPETTNYGYTF. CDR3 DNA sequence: TGCAGCGTCGAACCCGAGACAACTAACTATGGCTACACCTTC.

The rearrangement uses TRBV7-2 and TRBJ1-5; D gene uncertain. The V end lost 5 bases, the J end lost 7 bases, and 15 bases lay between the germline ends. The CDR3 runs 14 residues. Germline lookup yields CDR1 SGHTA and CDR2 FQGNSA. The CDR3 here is CASSPLGSQQPQHF. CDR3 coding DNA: TGTGCCAGCAGCCCTCTGGGGAGTCAACAGCCCCAGCATTTT.

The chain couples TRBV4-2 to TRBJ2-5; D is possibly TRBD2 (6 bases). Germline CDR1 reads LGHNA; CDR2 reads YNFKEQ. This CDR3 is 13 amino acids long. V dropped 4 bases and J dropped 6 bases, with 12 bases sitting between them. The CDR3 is CASSPSSAQTQYF. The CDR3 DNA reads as TGTGCCAGCAGCCCCTCTAGCGCACAGACCCAGTACTTC.

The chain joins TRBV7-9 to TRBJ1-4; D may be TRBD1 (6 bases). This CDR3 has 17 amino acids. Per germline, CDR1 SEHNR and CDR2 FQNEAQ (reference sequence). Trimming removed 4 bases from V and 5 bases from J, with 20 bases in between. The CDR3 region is CASSYKNGTGYNEKLFF. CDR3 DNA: TGTGCCAGCAGCTATAAAAATGGAACAGGGTACAATGAAAAACTGTTTTTT.

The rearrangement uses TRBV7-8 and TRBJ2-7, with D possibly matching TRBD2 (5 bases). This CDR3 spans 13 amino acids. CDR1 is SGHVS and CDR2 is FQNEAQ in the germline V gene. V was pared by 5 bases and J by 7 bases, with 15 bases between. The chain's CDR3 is CASSPAGLWEQYF. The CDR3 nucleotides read TGTGCCAGCAGCCCCGCGGGCCTCTGGGAGCAGTACTTC.

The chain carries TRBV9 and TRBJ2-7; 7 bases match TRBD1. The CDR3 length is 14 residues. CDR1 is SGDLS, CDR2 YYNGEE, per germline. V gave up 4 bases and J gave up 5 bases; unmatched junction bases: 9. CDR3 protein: CASSSRDSRNEQYF. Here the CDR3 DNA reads TGTGCCAGCAGCTCCCGGGACAGCCGAAACGAGCAGTACTTC.

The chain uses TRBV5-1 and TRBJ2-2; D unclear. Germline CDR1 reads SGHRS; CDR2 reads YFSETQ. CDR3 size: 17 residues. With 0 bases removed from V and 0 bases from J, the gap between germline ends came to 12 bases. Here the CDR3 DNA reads TGCGCCAGCAGCTTGGTTGTCCTAAGCCCGAACACCGGGGAGCTGTTTTTT. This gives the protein CASSLVVLSPNTGELFF. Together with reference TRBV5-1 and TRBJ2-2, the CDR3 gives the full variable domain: KAGVTQTPRYLIKTRGQQVTLSCSPISGHRSVSWYQQTPGQGLQFLFEYFSETQRNKGNFPGRFSGRQFSNSRSEMNVSTLELGDSALYLCASSLVVLSPNTGELFFGEGSRLTVL.

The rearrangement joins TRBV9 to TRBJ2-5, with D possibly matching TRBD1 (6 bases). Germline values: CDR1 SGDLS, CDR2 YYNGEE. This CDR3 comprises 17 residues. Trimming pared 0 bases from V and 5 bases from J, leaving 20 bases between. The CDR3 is CASSVDLAGAEGETQYF. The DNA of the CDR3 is TGTGCCAGCAGCGTAGATTTAGCAGGGGCCGAGGGGGAGACCCAGTACTTC.

DNA for the CDR3: TGTGCCAGTAGCACCGGGACAGGACTTTTTTCCTACGAGCAGTACTTC. Translating it yields CASSTGTGLFSYEQYF. This chain joins TRBV19 and TRBJ2-7; TRBD1 matches at 8 bases. V shed 6 bases, J shed 1 base, and the junction held 11 bases outside the gene matches. This CDR3 spans 16 amino acids. Germline CDR1 reads LNHDA; CDR2 reads SQIVND (reference sequence).

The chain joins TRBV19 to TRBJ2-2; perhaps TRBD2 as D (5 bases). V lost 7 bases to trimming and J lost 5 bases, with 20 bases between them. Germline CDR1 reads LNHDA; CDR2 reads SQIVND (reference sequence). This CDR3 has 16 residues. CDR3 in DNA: TGTGCCAGTACAGACCCGGGATCTGCTGCGACCGGGGAGCTGTTTTTT. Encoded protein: CASTDPGSAATGELFF.

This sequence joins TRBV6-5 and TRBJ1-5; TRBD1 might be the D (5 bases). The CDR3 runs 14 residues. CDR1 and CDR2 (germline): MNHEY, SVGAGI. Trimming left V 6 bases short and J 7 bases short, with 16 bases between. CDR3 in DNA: TGTGCCAGCAGCACGACAAGGGGAGGACAGCCCCAGCATTTT. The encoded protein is CASSTTRGGQPQHF.

The CDR3 sequence: CASSPRVSGTSYEQYF. DNA for the CDR3: TGCGCCAGCAGCCCGAGAGTTAGCGGGACCTCCTACGAGCAGTACTTC. The chain combines TRBV5-1 with TRBJ2-7; 8 nucleotides line up with TRBD2. The CDR3 is 16 amino acids. The trim removed 4 bases at V and 0 bases at J, leaving 9 bases unmatched. Germline CDR1 and CDR2: SGHRS and YFSETQ.

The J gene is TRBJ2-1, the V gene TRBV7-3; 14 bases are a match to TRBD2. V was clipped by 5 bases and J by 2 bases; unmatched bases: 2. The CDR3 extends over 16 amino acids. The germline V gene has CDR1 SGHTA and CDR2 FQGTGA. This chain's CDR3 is CASSRTSGGPYNEQFF. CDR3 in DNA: TGTGCCAGCAGCCGGACTAGCGGGGGGCCCTACAATGAGCAGTTCTTC.

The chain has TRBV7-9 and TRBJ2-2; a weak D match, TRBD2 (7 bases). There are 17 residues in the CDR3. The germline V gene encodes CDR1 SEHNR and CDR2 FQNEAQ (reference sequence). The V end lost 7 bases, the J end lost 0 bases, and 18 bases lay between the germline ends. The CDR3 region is CASNYREGVPNTGELFF. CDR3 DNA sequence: TGTGCCAGCAACTACAGGGAGGGGGTCCCGAACACCGGGGAGCTGTTTTTT.

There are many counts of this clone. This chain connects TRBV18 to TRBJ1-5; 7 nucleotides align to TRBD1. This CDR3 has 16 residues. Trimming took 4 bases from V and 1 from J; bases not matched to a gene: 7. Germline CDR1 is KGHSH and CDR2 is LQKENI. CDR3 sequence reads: CASSLTGTSSNQPQHF. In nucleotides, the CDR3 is TGTGCCAGCTCACTGACAGGGACCTCAAGCAATCAGCCCCAGCATTTT.

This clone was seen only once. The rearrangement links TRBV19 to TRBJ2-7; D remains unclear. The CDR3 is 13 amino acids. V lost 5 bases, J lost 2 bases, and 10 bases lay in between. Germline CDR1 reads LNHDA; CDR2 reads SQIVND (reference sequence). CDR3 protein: CASSPSAAYEQYF. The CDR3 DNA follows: TGTGCCAGTAGTCCCAGCGCGGCCTACGAGCAGTACTTC.

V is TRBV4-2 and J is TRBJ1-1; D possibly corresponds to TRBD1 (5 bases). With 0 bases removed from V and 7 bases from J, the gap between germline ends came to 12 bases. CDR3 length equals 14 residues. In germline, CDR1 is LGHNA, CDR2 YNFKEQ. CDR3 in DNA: TGTGCCAGCAGCCAAGATCTTTGGAGGGGTGAAGCTTTCTTT. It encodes CASSQDLWRGEAFF.

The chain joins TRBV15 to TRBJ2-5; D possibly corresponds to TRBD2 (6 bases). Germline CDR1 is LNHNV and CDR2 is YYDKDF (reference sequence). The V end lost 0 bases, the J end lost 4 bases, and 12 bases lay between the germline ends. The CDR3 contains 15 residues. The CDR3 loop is CATSRDLGGGETQYF. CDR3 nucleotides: TGTGCCACCAGCAGAGATTTGGGGGGAGGAGAGACCCAGTACTTC. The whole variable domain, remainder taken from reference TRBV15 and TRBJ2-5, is DAMVIQNPRYQVTQFGKPVTLSCSQTLNHNVMYWYQQKSSQAPKLLFHYYDKDFNNEADTPDNFQSRRPNTSFCFLDIRSPGLGDTAMYLCATSRDLGGGETQYFGPGTRLLVL.

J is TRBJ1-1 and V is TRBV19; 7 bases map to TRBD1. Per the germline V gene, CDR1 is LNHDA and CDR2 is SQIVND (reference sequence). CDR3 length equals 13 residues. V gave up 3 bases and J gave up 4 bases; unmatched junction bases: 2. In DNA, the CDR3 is TGTGCCAGTAGTATGAACAGGGGCACTGAAGCTTTCTTT. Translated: CASSMNRGTEAFF.